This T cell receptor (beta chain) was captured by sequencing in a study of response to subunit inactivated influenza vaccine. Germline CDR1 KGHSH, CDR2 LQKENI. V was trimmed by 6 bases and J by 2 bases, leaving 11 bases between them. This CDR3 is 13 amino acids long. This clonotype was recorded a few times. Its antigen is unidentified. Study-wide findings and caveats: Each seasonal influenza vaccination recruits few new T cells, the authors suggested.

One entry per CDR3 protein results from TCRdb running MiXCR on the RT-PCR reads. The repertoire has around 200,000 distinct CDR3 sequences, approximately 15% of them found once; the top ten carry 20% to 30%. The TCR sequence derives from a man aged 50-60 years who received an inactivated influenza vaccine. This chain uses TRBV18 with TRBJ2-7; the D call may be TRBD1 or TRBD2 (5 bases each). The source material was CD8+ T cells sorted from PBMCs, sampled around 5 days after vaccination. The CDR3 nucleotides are TGTGCCAGCTCGACCGGGGCTACCTACGAGCAGTACTTC. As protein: CASSTGATYEQYF. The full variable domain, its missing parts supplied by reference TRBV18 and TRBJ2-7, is NAGVMQNPRHLVRRRGQEARLRCSPMKGHSHVYWYRQLPEEGLKFMVYLQKENIIDESGMPKERFSAEFPKEGPSILRIQQVVRGDSAAYFCASSTGATYEQYFGPGTRLTVT.